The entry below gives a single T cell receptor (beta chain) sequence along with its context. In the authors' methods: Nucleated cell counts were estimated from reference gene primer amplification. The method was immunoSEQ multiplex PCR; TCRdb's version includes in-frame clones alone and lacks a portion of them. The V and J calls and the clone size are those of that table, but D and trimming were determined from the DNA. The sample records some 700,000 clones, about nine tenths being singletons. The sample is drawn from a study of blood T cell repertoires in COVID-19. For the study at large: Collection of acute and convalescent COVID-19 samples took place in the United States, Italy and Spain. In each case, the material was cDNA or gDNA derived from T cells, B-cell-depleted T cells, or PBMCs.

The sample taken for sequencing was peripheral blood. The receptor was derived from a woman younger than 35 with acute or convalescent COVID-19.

CDR3 loop: CASSLASGADTQYF. The CDR3 bases are TGCGCCAGCAGCTTGGCCAGCGGGGCAGATACGCAGTATTTT. The chain joins TRBV5-1 to TRBJ2-3, with 7 nucleotides matching TRBD2. V dropped 0 bases and J dropped 4; count of bases not matched to a gene: 2. CDR1 and CDR2 (germline): SGHRS, YFSETQ. The CDR3 is 14 residues long.